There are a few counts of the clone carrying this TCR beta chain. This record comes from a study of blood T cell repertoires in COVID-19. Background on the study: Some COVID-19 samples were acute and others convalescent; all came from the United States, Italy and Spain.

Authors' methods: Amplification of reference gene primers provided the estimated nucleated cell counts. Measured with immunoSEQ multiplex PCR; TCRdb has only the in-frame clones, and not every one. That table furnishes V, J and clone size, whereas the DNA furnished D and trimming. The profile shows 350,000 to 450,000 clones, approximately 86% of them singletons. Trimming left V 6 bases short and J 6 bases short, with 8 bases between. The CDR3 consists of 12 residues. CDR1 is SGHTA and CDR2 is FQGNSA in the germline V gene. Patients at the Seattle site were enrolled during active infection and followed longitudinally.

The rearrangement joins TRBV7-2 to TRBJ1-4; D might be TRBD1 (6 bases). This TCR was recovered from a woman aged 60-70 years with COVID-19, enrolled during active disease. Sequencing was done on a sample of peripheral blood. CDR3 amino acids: CASSRTDEKLFF. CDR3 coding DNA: TGTGCCAGCAGTCGGACAGATGAAAAACTGTTTTTT.